The 6 T cell receptor beta chains listed next were all sequenced from one sample in a study of blood T cell repertoires in COVID-19. Assay used: immunoSEQ multiplex PCR; TCRdb lists only in-frame clones, some missing. The sample yields a few hundred thousand clones, approximately 87% seen once. Sequenced input: peripheral blood. The receptors were sampled from a man in his 60s who had recovered from COVID-19.

V is TRBV28 and J is TRBJ1-3; D is perhaps TRBD1 (5 bases). The ends were cut back, 7 bases at V and 0 bases at J, with 16 bases in the middle. Germline V gives CDR1 MDHEN, CDR2 SYDVKM. CDR3 length equals 16 residues. CDR3 amino acids: CASTHGGDFSGNTIYF. The CDR3 DNA sequence: TGTGCCAGCACCCACGGGGGGGATTTCTCTGGAAACACCATATATTTT.

The chain combines TRBV12-2 with TRBJ1-1; the D call TRBD1 from the table was never checked on the DNA. TRBV12-2 is a listed pseudogene. The CDR3 loop spans 14 amino acids. In DNA form, the CDR3 reads TGTGCAAGTGGAACAGGGGGCGCGGGCACTGAAGCTTTCTTT. It is translated as CASGTGGAGTEAFF.

The chain joins TRBV6-5 to TRBJ1-4, with D perhaps matching TRBD1 (6 bases). Germline V lookup: CDR1 MNHEY, CDR2 SVGAGI. V was pared by 7 bases and J by 2 bases, with 8 bases between. The CDR3 length is 13 residues. The CDR3 coding sequence is TGTGCCAGCAACAGGGCGACTAATGAAAAACTGTTTTTT. Protein product: CASNRATNEKLFF.

Comment on this clone: This sample includes further DNA sequences coding for the same CDR3. J is TRBJ2-5 and V is TRBV7-9; the D is unclear. The CDR3 totals 14 residues. The V gene's germline CDR1 is SEHNR and CDR2 FQNEAQ (reference sequence). V lost 4 bases and J 0 bases, leaving 9 bases between the germline ends. CDR3 coding DNA: TGTGCCAGCAGCTCTGGCCAGTACCAAGAGACCCAGTACTTC. As protein: CASSSGQYQETQYF.

The gene calls are TRBV28 and TRBJ2-6; tentative D call: TRBD1 (6 bases). The CDR3 consists of 14 residues. The ends were cut back, 10 bases at V and 1 base at J, with 11 bases in the middle. The germline CDR1 and CDR2 sequences are MDHEN and SYDVKM. Written as DNA, the CDR3 is TGTGCCACAATACAGGGATCTGGGGCCAACGTCCTGACTTTC. This translates into CATIQGSGANVLTF.

The chain couples TRBV19 to TRBJ1-4, with a tentative D call TRBD1 (5 bases). Germline V gene lookup returns CDR1 LNHDA and CDR2 SQIVND (reference sequence). The CDR3 sequence is 14 residues long. Trimming left V 3 bases short and J 4 bases short, with 9 bases between. CDR3 loop: CASSIGGGNEKLFF. The CDR3 nucleotides read TGTGCCAGTAGTATCGGGGGTGGTAATGAAAAACTGTTTTTT.